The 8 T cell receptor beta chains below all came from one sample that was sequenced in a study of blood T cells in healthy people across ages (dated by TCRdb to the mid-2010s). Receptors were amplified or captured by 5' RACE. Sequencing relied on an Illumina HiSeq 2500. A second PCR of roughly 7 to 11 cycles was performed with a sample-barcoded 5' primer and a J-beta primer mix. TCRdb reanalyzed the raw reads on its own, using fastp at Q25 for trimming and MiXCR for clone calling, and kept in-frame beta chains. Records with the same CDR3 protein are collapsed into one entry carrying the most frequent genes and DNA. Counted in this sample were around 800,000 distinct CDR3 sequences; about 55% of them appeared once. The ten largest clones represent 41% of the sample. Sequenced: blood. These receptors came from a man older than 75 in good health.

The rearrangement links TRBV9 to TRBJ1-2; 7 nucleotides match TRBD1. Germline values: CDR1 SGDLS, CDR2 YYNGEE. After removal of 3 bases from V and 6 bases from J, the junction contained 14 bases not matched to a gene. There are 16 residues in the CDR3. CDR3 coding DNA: TGTGCCAGCAGCGGACCTGACAGGGCCGCATGGAATGGCTACACCTTC. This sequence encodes CASSGPDRAAWNGYTF.

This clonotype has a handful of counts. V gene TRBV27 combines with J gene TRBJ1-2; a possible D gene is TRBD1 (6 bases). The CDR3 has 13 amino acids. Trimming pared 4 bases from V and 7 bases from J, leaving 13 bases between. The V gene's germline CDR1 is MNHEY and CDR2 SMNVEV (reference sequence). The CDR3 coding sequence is TGTGCCAGCAGTTCGGGGGCGTTATTTGGCTACACCTTC. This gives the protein CASSSGALFGYTF.

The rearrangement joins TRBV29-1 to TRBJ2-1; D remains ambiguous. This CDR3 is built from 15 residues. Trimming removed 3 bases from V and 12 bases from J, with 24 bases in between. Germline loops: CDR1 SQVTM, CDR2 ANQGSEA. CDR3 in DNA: TGCAGCGTTGATGGCCTAGAAAAACGCTACGGCCTGCAGTTCTTC. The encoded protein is CSVDGLEKRYGLQFF.

The CDR3 loop is CALRGQVDNSPLHF. The DNA of the CDR3 is TGTGCCCTCAGGGGGCAGGTTGATAATTCACCCCTCCACTTT. V and J are TRBV6-1 and TRBJ1-6, with 8 bases fitting TRBD1. The CDR3 sequence is 14 residues long. The germline CDR1 and CDR2 sequences are MNHNS and SASEGT. Trimming took 11 bases from V and 5 from J; bases not matched to a gene: 8.

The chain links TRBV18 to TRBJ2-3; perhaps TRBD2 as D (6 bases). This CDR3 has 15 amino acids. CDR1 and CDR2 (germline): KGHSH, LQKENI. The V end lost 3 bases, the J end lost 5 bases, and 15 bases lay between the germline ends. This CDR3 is CASSPPKAGQDTQYF. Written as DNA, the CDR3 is TGTGCCAGCTCACCGCCAAAAGCGGGTCAAGATACGCAGTATTTT.

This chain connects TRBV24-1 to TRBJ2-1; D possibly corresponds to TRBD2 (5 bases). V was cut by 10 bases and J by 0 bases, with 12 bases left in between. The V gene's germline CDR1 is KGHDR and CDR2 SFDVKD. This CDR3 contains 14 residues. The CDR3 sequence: CATQLGNSYNEQFF. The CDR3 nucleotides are TGTGCCACGCAACTAGGGAACTCCTACAATGAGCAGTTCTTC.

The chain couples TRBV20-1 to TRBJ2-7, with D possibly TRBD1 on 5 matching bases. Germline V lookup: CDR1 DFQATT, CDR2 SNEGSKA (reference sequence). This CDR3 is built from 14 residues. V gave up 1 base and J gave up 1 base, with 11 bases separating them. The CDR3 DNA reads TGCAGTGCTAGAGGACAGTTAAGATCCTACGAGCAGTACTTC. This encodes CSARGQLRSYEQYF.

The CDR3 loop is CSARRLAGVIEQFF. As DNA, the CDR3 is TGCAGTGCTAGACGGCTAGCGGGAGTCATTGAGCAGTTCTTC. The V and J genes are TRBV20-1 and TRBJ2-1, with 10 nucleotides matching TRBD2. V shed 2 bases, J shed 9 bases, and the junction held 7 bases outside the gene matches. Germline CDR1 reads DFQATT; CDR2 reads SNEGSKA (reference sequence). The CDR3 runs to 14 residues.